A single sample gave rise to the 12 T cell receptor beta chains below, sequenced in a study of cytomegalovirus exposure and HLA in healthy donors (TCRdb year 2017). Libraries came from the immunoSEQ multiplex PCR assay. The multiplex PCR relied on a mix of 60 forward primers for TCR Vbeta segments and 13 reverse primers for TCR Jbeta segments. The immuneACCESS repertoire file appears here via TCRdb, limited to in-frame rearrangements. These files lack a portion of the clones; in checked studies, under half of the deficit traces to unresolved V genes, and the cause of the others is not known. This sample comprises roughly 190,000 clones, around 85% of them detected only once. Of the sample, less than 4.5% falls within the top ten clones. Sequencing used PBMCs. These receptors all stem from a man between 45 and 60 years old in good health and CMV-seronegative.

This chain uses TRBV29-1 with TRBJ1-1, with TRBD1 matching over 10 bases. CDR1 is SQVTM and CDR2 is ANQGSEA in the germline V gene. With 7 bases clipped from V and 4 bases from J, the junction kept 15 bases outside the gene matches. The CDR3 consists of 16 residues. The CDR3 loop is CSGRQGATSSATEAFF. The CDR3 DNA sequence: TGCAGCGGAAGACAGGGGGCAACTTCTTCGGCCACTGAAGCTTTCTTT.

The V and J genes are TRBV5-6 and TRBJ1-5, with a weak D call TRBD1 (5 bases). V was cut by 4 bases and J by 1 base, with 18 bases left in between. CDR3 length: 17 residues. Per germline, CDR1 SGHDT and CDR2 YYEEEE. The CDR3 region has the DNA TGTGCCAGCAGCCTGCTTCGACAGAGCCGGAGCAATCAGCCCCAGCATTTT. It translates to CASSLLRQSRSNQPQHF.

The J gene is TRBJ2-2, the V gene TRBV4-3; 9 positions agree with TRBD2. The CDR3 covers 19 residues. Trimming removed 4 bases from V and 3 bases from J; junction bases left unmatched: 15. The germline CDR1 and CDR2 sequences are LGHNA and YSLEER. The CDR3 here is CASSPQGGSGGMDTGELFF. The CDR3 nucleotides read TGCGCCAGCAGCCCACAAGGGGGAAGCGGGGGGATGGACACCGGGGAGCTGTTTTTT.

This chain connects TRBV19 to TRBJ1-2; a possible D gene is TRBD1 (6 bases). The length of the CDR3 is 15 residues. Germline values: CDR1 LNHDA, CDR2 SQIVND (reference sequence). With 5 bases removed from V and 4 bases from J, the gap between germline ends came to 17 bases. In nucleotides, the CDR3 is TGTGCCAGTAGTGCCACAGGGAAGGGATCCTATGGCTACACCTTC. It translates to CASSATGKGSYGYTF. The full variable domain, completed using reference TRBV19 and TRBJ1-2, is DGGITQSPKYLFRKEGQNVTLSCEQNLNHDAMYWYRQDPGQGLRLIYYSQIVNDFQKGDIAEGYSVSREKKESFPLTVTSAQKNPTAFYLCASSATGKGSYGYTFGSGTRLTVV.

Notes on this clone: One end of the junction does not line up with germline, which may come from a read error. CDR3 bases: TGTTCCAGCAGCCGTTCTGTTGATGGCTACACCTTC. Translation gives CSSSRSVDGYTF. The chain recombines TRBV7-9 with TRBJ1-2; the D is unclear. This CDR3 has 12 amino acids. Germline V gives CDR1 SEHNR, CDR2 FQNEAQ (reference sequence). The full variable domain, rest sourced from reference TRBV7-9 and TRBJ1-2, is DTGVSQNPRHKITKRGQNVTFRCDPISEHNRLYWYRQTLGQGPEFLTYFQNEAQLEKSRLLSDRFSAERPKGSFSTLEIQRTEQGDSAMYLCSSSRSVDGYTFGSGTRLTVV.

This clone came up a few times. The J gene is TRBJ2-1, the V gene TRBV6-4, with TRBD1 identical over 10 bases. With V trimmed by 5 bases and J by 6 bases, 4 bases remained unmatched. Germline V gene lookup returns CDR1 MRHNA and CDR2 SNTAGT. This CDR3 contains 14 residues. CDR3 in DNA: TGTGCCAGCAGTCTGGACAGGGGGAGCAATGAGCAGTTCTTC. Its protein is CASSLDRGSNEQFF.

The chain couples TRBV15 to TRBJ1-1; no clear D gene. CDR1 is LNHNV, CDR2 YYDKDF, per germline (reference sequence). The V end lost 5 bases, the J end lost 1 base, and 8 bases lay between the germline ends. The CDR3 spans 13 residues. In DNA form, the CDR3 reads TGTGCCACCAGCCTACAGACGAACACTGAAGCTTTCTTT. This codes for CATSLQTNTEAFF.

The chain employs TRBV5-1 and TRBJ1-2; possibly TRBD1 for D (5 bases). The germline CDR1 and CDR2 sequences are SGHRS and YFSETQ. Trimming stripped 0 bases from V and 8 bases from J, with 14 bases between. The CDR3 is 14 residues long. The DNA of the CDR3 is TGCGCCAGCAGCTTGGTAACCAGGGATCAGGGCTACACCTTC. It yields the protein CASSLVTRDQGYTF.

This chain connects TRBV5-3 to TRBJ1-6; D unclear. TRBV5-3 is marked as an open reading frame, function uncertain. The CDR3 extends over 12 amino acids. The V end was cut by 4 bases, the J end by 7 bases, with 6 bases between. CDR3 coding DNA: TGTGCCAGAAGCAGCGGGAATTCACCCCTCCACTTT. It translates to CARSSGNSPLHF.

The chain is built from TRBV4-3 and TRBJ2-1; D is uncertain. The CDR3 length is 12 residues. V was clipped by 1 base and J by 9 bases, with 7 bases between them. Germline V CDR1 and CDR2: LGHNA, YSLEER. CDR3: CASSQVASEQFF. The CDR3 DNA sequence: TGCGCCAGCAGCCAAGTGGCTAGTGAGCAGTTCTTC.

This chain connects TRBV2 to TRBJ2-3; the match to TRBD2 covers 11 bases. The V segment lost 4 bases and the J segment 5 bases; nucleotides outside the gene matches: 8. The length of the CDR3 is 16 residues. The germline V gene has CDR1 SNHLY and CDR2 FYNNEI. For the CDR3, the DNA is TGTGCCAGCAGTGTGCAGGCTAGCGGGGGGCAAGATACGCAGTATTTT. Protein: CASSVQASGGQDTQYF. Full variable domain (remainder filled in from reference TRBV2 and TRBJ2-3): EPEVTQTPSHQVTQMGQEVILRCVPISNHLYFYWYRQILGQKVEFLVSFYNNEISEKSEIFDDQFSVERPDGSNFTLKIRSTKLEDSAMYFCASSVQASGGQDTQYFGPGTRLTVL.

The rearrangement uses TRBV2 and TRBJ2-7; D ambiguous. V was clipped by 6 bases and J by 7 bases, with 10 bases between them. This CDR3 is 11 amino acids long. Germline assignment: CDR1 SNHLY and CDR2 FYNNEI. CDR3 residues: CASRAPFEQYF. CDR3 sequence (DNA): TGTGCCAGCAGGGCCCCTTTTGAGCAGTACTTC.